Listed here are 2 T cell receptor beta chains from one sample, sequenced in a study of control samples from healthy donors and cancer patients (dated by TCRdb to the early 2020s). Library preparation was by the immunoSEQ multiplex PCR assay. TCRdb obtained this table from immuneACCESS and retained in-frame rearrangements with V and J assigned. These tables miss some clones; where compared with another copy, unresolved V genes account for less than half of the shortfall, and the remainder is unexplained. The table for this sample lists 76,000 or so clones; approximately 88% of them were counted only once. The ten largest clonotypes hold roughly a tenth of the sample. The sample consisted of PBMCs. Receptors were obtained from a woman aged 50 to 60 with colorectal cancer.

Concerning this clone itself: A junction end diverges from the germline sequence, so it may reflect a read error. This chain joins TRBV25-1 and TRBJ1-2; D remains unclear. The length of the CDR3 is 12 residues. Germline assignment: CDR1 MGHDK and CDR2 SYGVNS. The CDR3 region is CASSKPFQVTAF. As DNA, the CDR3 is TGTGCCAGCAGTAAGCCCTTCCAGGTCACCGCCTTC.

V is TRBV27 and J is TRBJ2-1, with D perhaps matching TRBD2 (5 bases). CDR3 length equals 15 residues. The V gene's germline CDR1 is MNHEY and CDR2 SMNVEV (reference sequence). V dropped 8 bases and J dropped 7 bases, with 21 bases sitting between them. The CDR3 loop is CASWRGFGQRNEQFF. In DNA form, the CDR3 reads TGTGCCAGCTGGAGAGGGTTCGGCCAAAGGAATGAGCAGTTCTTC.